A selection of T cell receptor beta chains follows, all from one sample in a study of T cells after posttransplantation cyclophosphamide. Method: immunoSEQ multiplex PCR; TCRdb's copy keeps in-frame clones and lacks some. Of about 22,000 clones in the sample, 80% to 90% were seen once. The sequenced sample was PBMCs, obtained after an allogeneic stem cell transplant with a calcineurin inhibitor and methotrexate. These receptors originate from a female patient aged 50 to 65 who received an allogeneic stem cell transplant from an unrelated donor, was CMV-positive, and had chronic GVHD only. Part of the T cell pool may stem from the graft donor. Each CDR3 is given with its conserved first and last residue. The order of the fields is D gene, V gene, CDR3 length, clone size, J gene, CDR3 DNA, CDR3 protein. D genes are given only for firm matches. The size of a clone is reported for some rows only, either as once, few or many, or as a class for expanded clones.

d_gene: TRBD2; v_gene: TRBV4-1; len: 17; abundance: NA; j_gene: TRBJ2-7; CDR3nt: TGCGCCAGCAGTCGAACTAGCGGGGGAACCTTCTCCTACGAGCAGTACTTC; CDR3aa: CASSRTSGGTFSYEQYF
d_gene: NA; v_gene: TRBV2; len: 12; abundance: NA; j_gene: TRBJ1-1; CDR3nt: TGTGCCAGCAGCGTCGCTCATGCGGGCCACAGCTTT; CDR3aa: CASSVAHAGHSF
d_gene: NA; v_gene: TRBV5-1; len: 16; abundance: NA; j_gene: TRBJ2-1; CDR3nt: TGCGCCAGCAGCTCGGGTAGCGGAACTTCCTACAATGAGCAGTTCTTC; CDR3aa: CASSSGSGTSYNEQFF
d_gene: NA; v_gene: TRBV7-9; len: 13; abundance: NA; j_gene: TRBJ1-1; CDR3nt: TGTGCCAGCAGCTCCGGAGGGAACACTGAAGCTTTCTTT; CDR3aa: CASSSGGNTEAFF
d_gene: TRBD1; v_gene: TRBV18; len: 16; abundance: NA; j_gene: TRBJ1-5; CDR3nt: TGTGCCAGCTCACCGAACCCGGGACAGAGCAATCAGCCCCAGCATTTT; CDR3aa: CASSPNPGQSNQPQHF
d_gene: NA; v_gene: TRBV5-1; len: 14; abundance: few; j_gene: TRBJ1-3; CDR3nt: TGCGCCAGCAGCGCGGATATCTCTGGAAACACCATATATTTT; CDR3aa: CASSADISGNTIYF
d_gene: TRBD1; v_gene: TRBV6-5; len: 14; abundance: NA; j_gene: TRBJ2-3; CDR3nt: TGTGCCAGCAGTTTAGTGCAGGGGGTTAATACGCAGTATTTT; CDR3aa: CASSLVQGVNTQYF
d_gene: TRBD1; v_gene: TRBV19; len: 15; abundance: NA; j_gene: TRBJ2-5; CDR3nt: TGTGCCAGTAGTGTACAGGACAGGGGCCAAGAGACCCAGTACTTC; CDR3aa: CASSVQDRGQETQYF
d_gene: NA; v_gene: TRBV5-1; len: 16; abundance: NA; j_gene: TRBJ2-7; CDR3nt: TGCGCCAGCAGCTTGGAAGGGGACACCTTCTCCTACGAGCAGTACTTC; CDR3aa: CASSLEGDTFSYEQYF
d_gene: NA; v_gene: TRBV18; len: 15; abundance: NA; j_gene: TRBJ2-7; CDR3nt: TGTGCCAGCTCACCGCGAGGGTATGGTGGCTACGAGCAGTACTTC; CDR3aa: CASSPRGYGGYEQYF
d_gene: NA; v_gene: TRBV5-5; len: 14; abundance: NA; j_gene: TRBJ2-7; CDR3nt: TGTGCCAGCAGCTTGGATGGTCCAGGGTACGAGCAGTACTTC; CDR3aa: CASSLDGPGYEQYF
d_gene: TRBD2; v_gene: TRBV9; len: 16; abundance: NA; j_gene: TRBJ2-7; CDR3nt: TGTGCCAGCAGCGCAACCGGGACTAGCGGGAGGTACGAGCAGTACTTC; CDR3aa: CASSATGTSGRYEQYF
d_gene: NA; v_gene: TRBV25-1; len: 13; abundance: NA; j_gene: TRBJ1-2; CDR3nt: TGTGCCAGCAGTGAATATGAGTGGTTTGGCTACACCTTC; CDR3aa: CASSEYEWFGYTF
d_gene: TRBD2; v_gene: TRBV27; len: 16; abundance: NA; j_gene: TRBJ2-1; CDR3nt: TGTGCCAGCAGTCCCCTGGTGTCTAGCGGGACCCATGAGCAGTTCTTC; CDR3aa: CASSPLVSSGTHEQFF
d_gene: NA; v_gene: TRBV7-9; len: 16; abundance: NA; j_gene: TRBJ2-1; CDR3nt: TGTGCCAGCAGCTTTAACGGCGGGAACTCCTACAATGAGCAGTTCTTC; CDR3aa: CASSFNGGNSYNEQFF
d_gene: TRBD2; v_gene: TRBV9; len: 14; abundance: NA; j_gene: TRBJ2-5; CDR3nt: TGTGCCAGCAGCGTCGGACTAGCAGAAGAGACCCAGTACTTC; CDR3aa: CASSVGLAEETQYF
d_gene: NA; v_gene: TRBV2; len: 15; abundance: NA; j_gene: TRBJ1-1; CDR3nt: TGTGCCAGCAGGGCCGAGGAGGCGAGCGGCACTGAAGCTTTCTTT; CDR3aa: CASRAEEASGTEAFF
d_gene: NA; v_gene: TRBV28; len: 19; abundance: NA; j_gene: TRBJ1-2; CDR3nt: TGTGCCAGCAGTTTAGGGGGGCGGCGGGGGGCACGAGCTAACTATGGCTACACCTTC; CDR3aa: CASSLGGRRGARANYGYTF
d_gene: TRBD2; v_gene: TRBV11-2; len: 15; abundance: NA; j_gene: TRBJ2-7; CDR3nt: TGTGCCAGCAGCTTAGGGGCGGGAGGGCCACTCGAGCAGTACTTC; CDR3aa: CASSLGAGGPLEQYF
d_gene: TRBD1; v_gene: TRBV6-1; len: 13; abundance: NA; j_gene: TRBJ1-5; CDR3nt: TGTGCCAGCAGGCTACAGGGGAATCAGCCCCAGCATTTT; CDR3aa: CASRLQGNQPQHF
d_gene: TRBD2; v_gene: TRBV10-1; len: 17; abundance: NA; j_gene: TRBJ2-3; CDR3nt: TGCGCCAGCAGTGACGGGACTAGCGGGAGGATCGCAGATACGCAGTATTTT; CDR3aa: CASSDGTSGRIADTQYF
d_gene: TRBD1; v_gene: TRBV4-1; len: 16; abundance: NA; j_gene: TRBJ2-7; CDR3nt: TGCGCCAGCAGCCCCCCCAGGGGGTCGTGGCCCTACGAGCAGTACTTC; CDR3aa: CASSPPRGSWPYEQYF
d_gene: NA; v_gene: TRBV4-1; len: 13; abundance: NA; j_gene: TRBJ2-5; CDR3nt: TGCGCCAGCAGCAAGCGGTTCTGGGAGACCCAGTACTTC; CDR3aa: CASSKRFWETQYF
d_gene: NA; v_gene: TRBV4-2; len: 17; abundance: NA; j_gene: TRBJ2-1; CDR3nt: TGTGCCAGCAGCCAAGATGCAAGGACTTTCTCCTACAATGAGCAGTTCTTC; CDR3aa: CASSQDARTFSYNEQFF
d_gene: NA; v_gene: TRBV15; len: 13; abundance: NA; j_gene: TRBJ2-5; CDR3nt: TGTGCCACCAGCCCACGGAGCCAAGAGACCCAGTACTTC; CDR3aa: CATSPRSQETQYF
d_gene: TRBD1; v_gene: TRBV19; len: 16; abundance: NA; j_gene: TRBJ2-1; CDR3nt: TGTGCCAGTAGTATCGTGACAGGGGTTGGAAACAATGAGCAGTTCTTC; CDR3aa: CASSIVTGVGNNEQFF
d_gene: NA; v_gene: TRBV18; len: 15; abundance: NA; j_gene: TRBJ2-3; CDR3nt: TGTGCCAGCTCACCACCGGCAGGCGGCACAGATACGCAGTATTTT; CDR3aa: CASSPPAGGTDTQYF
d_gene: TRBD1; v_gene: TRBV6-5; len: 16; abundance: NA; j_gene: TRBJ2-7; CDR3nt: TGTGCCAGCAGTTACTCGGCAGGGGGCGCATCCTACGAGCAGTACTTC; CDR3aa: CASSYSAGGASYEQYF
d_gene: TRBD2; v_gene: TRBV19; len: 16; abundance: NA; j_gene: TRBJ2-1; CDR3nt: TGTGCCAGCTTACGGGTGGGGACTAGCGGCTACAATGAGCAGTTCTTC; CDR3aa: CASLRVGTSGYNEQFF
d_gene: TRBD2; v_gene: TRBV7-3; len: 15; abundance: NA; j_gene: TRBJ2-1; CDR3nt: TGTGCCAGCAGCTTAGCTAGCGGGAATTACAATGAGCAGTTCTTC; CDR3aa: CASSLASGNYNEQFF
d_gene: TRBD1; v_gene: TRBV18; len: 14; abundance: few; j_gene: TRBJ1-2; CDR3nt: TGTGCCAGCTCACCGGGGACAGGGGACTATGGCTACACCTTC; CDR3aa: CASSPGTGDYGYTF
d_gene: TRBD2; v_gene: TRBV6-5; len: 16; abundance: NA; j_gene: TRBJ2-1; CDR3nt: TGTGCCAGCAGTTACGTGTCGGGAGGGGCCTACAATGAGCAGTTCTTC; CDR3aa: CASSYVSGGAYNEQFF
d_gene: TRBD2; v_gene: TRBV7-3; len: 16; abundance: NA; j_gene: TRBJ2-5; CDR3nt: TGTGCCGGCAGCCCTGAGAGGGGAGGGCCTATGGAGACCCAGTACTTC; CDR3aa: CAGSPERGGPMETQYF
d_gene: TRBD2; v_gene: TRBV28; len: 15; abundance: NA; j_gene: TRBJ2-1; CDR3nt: TGTGCCAGCAGTACGGGACTAGCGGGAGTCAATGAGCAGTTCTTC; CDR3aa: CASSTGLAGVNEQFF
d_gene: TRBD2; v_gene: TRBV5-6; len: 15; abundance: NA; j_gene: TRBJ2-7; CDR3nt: TGTGCCAGCAGTTCCCGACTAGCGGGAGTATACGAGCAGTACTTC; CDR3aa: CASSSRLAGVYEQYF
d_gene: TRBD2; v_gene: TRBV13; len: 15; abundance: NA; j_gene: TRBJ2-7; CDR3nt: TGTGCCAGCAGCCCCCGGACTAGTAATCCCTACGAGCAGTACTTC; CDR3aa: CASSPRTSNPYEQYF
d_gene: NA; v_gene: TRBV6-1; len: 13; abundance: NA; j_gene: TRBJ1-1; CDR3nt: TGTGCCAGTCGTCCAGGGCGACTCACTGAAGCTTTCTTT; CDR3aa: CASRPGRLTEAFF
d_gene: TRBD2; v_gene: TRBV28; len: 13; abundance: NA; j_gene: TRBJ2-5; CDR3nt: TGTGCCAGCAGTTTAATCGGGAGGGGGACCCAGTACTTC; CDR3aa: CASSLIGRGTQYF
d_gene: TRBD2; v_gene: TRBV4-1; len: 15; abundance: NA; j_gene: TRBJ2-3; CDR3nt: TGCGCCAGCAGCCTTGGACTAGTCCCCACAGATACGCAGTATTTT; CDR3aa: CASSLGLVPTDTQYF
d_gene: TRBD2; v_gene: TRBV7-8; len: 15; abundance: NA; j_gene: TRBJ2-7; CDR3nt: TGTGCCAGCAGCCCCCTTAGCGGGAGCTCCTACGAGCAGTACTTC; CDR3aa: CASSPLSGSSYEQYF
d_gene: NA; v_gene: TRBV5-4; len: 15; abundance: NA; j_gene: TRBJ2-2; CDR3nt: TGTGCCGTCAGGAGGCAGGGGAGAAACACCGGGGAGCTGTTTTTT; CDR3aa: CAVRRQGRNTGELFF